This TCR beta chain was retrieved from a study of T cells in Graves' hyperthyroidism and ophthalmopathy. This clonotype was counted many times. No antigen is known for it. This CDR3 region has 17 residues. Losses at the gene ends were 0 bases for V and 1 base for J; bases not matched to a gene: 10. Germline V gene data show CDR1 as DFQATT and CDR2 as SNEGSKA (reference sequence). Amplification yielded TCR beta CDR3 regions, with RNA transcripts as the source. RT-PCR in the first round (using the HTBI primer set) targeted the TCR CDR3. TCRdb recomputed calls from the multiplex PCR reads with MiXCR, one row per CDR3 protein. This sample has fewer than 400,000 distinct CDR3 sequences, with roughly 15% found just once. General study results and limits: The model predicted ophthalmopathy a median around 6 months before onset.

The sample comprised blood. This TCR was recovered from a man aged 30 to 45 with Graves' hyperthyroidism. The V gene is TRBV20-1, the J gene TRBJ2-3, with 7 positions matching TRBD2. This CDR3 is CSARDRGSGTGTDTQYF. The CDR3 DNA reads as TGCAGTGCTAGAGATCGGGGGAGCGGGACGGGCACAGATACGCAGTATTTT.